These 25 T cell receptor beta chains were all obtained from the same sample, sequenced in a study of post-analysis software for immune sequencing data. Antigens for these TCRs are unknown. Study-level findings and limits: When patients were compared with controls, a handful of TRBV segments were more frequent, TRBV5-6, TRBV5-1 and TRBV20-1 among them.

The TCR beta cDNA libraries carried unique molecular identifiers. MiXCR, applied by TCRdb to the PCR reads, yields one record per CDR3 protein. This table holds 750,000 to 950,000 distinct CDR3 sequences, around 45% found once. What was sequenced was blood. The receptors derive from a girl aged 5 to 17 with multiple sclerosis.

This clonotype was seen only a few times. The rearrangement links TRBV7-2 to TRBJ1-1, with 8 bases identical to TRBD1. Germline V gene sequence: CDR1 SGHTA, CDR2 FQGNSA. CDR3 length: 14 amino acids. J gave up 3 bases and V 3 bases, and 3 bases lay outside the gene matches. The CDR3 DNA reads as TGTGCCAGCAGCTTCAGGGGGCGCGACACTGAAGCTTTCTTT. Its translation: CASSFRGRDTEAFF.

For the CDR3, the DNA is TGCAGTGCGCAAGGGGACAGGGGGTGGCTCGAGCAGTACTTC. Residues: CSAQGDRGWLEQYF. The gene calls are TRBV20-1 and TRBJ2-5, with 11 bases fitting TRBD1. TRBJ2-7 matches the DNA end more closely, so the J call is doubtful. Germline V gives CDR1 DFQATT, CDR2 SNEGSKA (reference sequence). This CDR3 is built from 14 residues.

This clonotype came up a few times. This chain connects TRBV10-3 to TRBJ1-2, with 9 positions matching TRBD1. The V gene's germline CDR1 is ENHRY and CDR2 SYGVKD. The CDR3 runs to 13 residues. Trimming took 5 bases from V and 7 from J; bases not matched to a gene: 5. This chain's CDR3 is CAISRTGEAGYTF. CDR3 nucleotides: TGTGCCATCAGTCGGACAGGGGAGGCTGGCTACACCTTC.

This clonotype was seen once. The V call is TRBV29-1, the J call TRBJ2-3, with 8 bases lining up with TRBD2. This CDR3 has 14 amino acids. CDR1 and CDR2 (germline): SQVTM, ANQGSEA. V lost 5 bases, J lost 0 bases, and 4 bases stayed unmatched. The DNA for the CDR3 is TGCAGCGTTACTAGCGGTACTAGCACAGATACGCAGTATTTT. It specifies CSVTSGTSTDTQYF.

The V call is TRBV29-1, the J call TRBJ2-6; D gene uncertain. This CDR3 is built from 15 residues. Germline V gene data show CDR1 as SQVTM and CDR2 as ANQGSEA. V was shortened by 3 bases and J by 0 bases, with 9 bases between the two germline ends. CDR3 residues: CSVEARDSGANVLTF. The CDR3 region has the DNA TGCAGCGTTGAGGCCCGTGACTCTGGGGCCAACGTCCTGACTTTC.

Here the CDR3 DNA reads TGTGCCAGCAGGGATCTGGCGGGGGGGTTATACAATGAGCAGTTCTTC. This translates into CASRDLAGGLYNEQFF. The gene calls are TRBV6-5 and TRBJ2-1, with 9 bases that match TRBD2. There are 16 residues in the CDR3. V lost 6 bases and J lost 4; bases outside the gene matches: 10. In germline, CDR1 is MNHEY, CDR2 SVGAGI.

The J gene is TRBJ2-5, the V gene TRBV20-1, with TRBD2 matching over 12 bases. TRBJ2-7 explains the end of the DNA better; the J call may be wrong. Germline values: CDR1 DFQATT, CDR2 SNEGSKA (reference sequence). The CDR3 has 15 amino acids. As DNA, the CDR3 is TGCAGTGCTTCGCGACTAGCGGGGGCCCCATACGAGCAGTACTTC. Residues: CSASRLAGAPYEQYF.

The CDR3 bases are TGTGCCAGCAGTACATCGGGGGGGTACAATGAGCAGTTCTTC. Encoded protein: CASSTSGGYNEQFF. The chain employs TRBV6-5 and TRBJ2-1; 8 positions match TRBD2. Germline V gene lookup returns CDR1 MNHEY and CDR2 SVGAGI. The CDR3 loop spans 14 amino acids. V was pared by 5 bases and J by 4 bases, with 4 bases of the junction left unmatched.

The chain is built from TRBV7-6 and TRBJ2-1; D is perhaps TRBD2 (6 bases). V lost 7 bases to trimming and J lost 7 bases, with 14 bases between them. Germline CDR1 reads SGHVS; CDR2 reads FNYEAQ. CDR3 length: 13 residues. The CDR3 DNA reads as TGTGCCAGCATAGCGGCCGGGGGAAATGAGCAGTTCTTC. It translates to CASIAAGGNEQFF.

This clonotype occurred a few times. The rearrangement uses TRBV20-1 and TRBJ2-4; tentative D call: TRBD1 (5 bases). V gave up 5 bases and J gave up 15 bases, with 17 bases separating them. The length of the CDR3 is 11 residues. Germline lookup yields CDR1 DFQATT and CDR2 SNEGSKA (reference sequence). The CDR3 loop reads CSAPRQGIGYF. In DNA, the CDR3 is TGCAGTGCTCCCAGGCAGGGTATAGGGTACTTC.

The genes are TRBV27 and TRBJ2-7; D is possibly TRBD2 (5 bases). Trimming shortened V by 3 bases and J by 3 bases, and 12 bases separated the two germline ends. CDR1 is MNHEY and CDR2 is SMNVEV in the germline V gene (reference sequence). The CDR3 has 14 residues. The CDR3 sequence is CASSFVGANYEQYF. The CDR3 DNA reads TGTGCCAGCAGTTTTGTGGGAGCGAACTACGAGCAGTACTTC.

The V and J genes are TRBV10-2 and TRBJ1-6, with 7 bases aligning to TRBD1. CDR3 size: 15 residues. Germline trimming cut 3 bases from V and 9 bases from J; bases unmatched to any gene: 8. Germline V lookup: CDR1 WSHSY, CDR2 SAAADI. Written as DNA, the CDR3 is TGCGCCAGCAGTGACGGGACAGCAGAGGTTTCACCCCTCCACTTT. Its protein product is CASSDGTAEVSPLHF.

The chain employs TRBV7-9 and TRBJ2-7, with 7 bases fitting TRBD2. The V segment lost 11 bases and the J segment 2 bases; nucleotides outside the gene matches: 15. Germline CDR1 reads SEHNR; CDR2 reads FQNEAQ (reference sequence). The CDR3 contains 15 residues. The CDR3 DNA is TGTGCCGGATCGTTTGGGGCGGGAGATCCCTACGAGCAGTACTTC. Its translation is CAGSFGAGDPYEQYF.

The chain has TRBV14 and TRBJ2-7; TRBD2 is a possible D gene (5 bases). Trimming stripped 1 base from V and 12 bases from J, with 13 bases between. There are 12 residues in the CDR3. Looked up from germline, CDR1 is SGHDN and CDR2 is FVKESK. In nucleotides, the CDR3 is TGTGCCAGCAGCCAAGGGAGGCTTCTCCTGTACTTC. This translates into CASSQGRLLLYF.

This rearrangement joins TRBV7-3 to TRBJ2-5; TRBD1 agrees at 10 bases. The germline gives CDR1 SGHTA, CDR2 FQGTGA. The CDR3 extends over 14 amino acids. With V trimmed by 4 bases and J by 7 bases, 6 bases remained unmatched. The CDR3 spells CASSSGQGVGTQYF. CDR3 bases: TGTGCCAGCAGCTCCGGACAGGGGGTCGGGACCCAGTACTTC.

The V call is TRBV5-1, the J call TRBJ2-4, with D uncertain. TRBJ2-7 explains the end of the DNA better; the J call may be wrong. This CDR3 has 14 residues. CDR1 is SGHRS, CDR2 YFSETQ, per germline. DNA for the CDR3: TGCGCCAGCAGCTTGGACAACGGTCCGCACGAGCAGTACTTC. Amino acids: CASSLDNGPHEQYF.

The chain is built from TRBV2 and TRBJ1-2, with no clear D. Germline assignment: CDR1 SNHLY and CDR2 FYNNEI. This CDR3 comprises 14 residues. V lost 2 bases and J 0 bases, leaving 7 bases between the germline ends. The CDR3 reads CASSETRSNYGYTF. CDR3 nucleotide sequence: TGTGCCAGCAGTGAAACGCGGTCTAACTATGGCTACACCTTC. Variable domain in full (rest from reference TRBV2 and TRBJ1-2): EPEVTQTPSHQVTQMGQEVILRCVPISNHLYFYWYRQILGQKVEFLVSFYNNEISEKSEIFDDQFSVERPDGSNFTLKIRSTKLEDSAMYFCASSETRSNYGYTFGSGTRLTVV.

This clonotype was observed a few times. This rearrangement joins TRBV12-3 or TRBV12-4 to TRBJ2-7, with 8 positions matching TRBD1. V lost 6 bases to trimming and J lost 5 bases; unmatched junction nucleotides: 18. This CDR3 comprises 17 residues. CDR3 coding DNA: TGTGCCAGCAGGCTCCATCCCCATGGGACAGGTGGTAACGAGCAGTACTTC. Translated: CASRLHPHGTGGNEQYF.

V gene TRBV2 combines with J gene TRBJ2-4; 12 nucleotides line up with TRBD2. The J call is doubtful: the DNA matches TRBJ2-7 better. The V gene's germline CDR1 is SNHLY and CDR2 FYNNEI. This CDR3 region has 16 residues. CDR3 DNA: TGTGCCAGCAGTGAAGCGCCTGGGACTAGCGGGTACGAGCAGTACTTC. It yields the protein CASSEAPGTSGYEQYF.

The chain carries TRBV7-2 and TRBJ2-2; 11 bases align to TRBD2. This CDR3 is 16 amino acids long. With V trimmed by 2 bases and J by 2 bases, 1 base remained unmatched. Germline V lookup: CDR1 SGHTA, CDR2 FQGNSA. CDR3 DNA sequence: TGTGCCAGCAGCTTAACTAGCGGGAGAAACACCGGGGAGCTGTTTTTT. Protein sequence: CASSLTSGRNTGELFF.

As for this clonotype: The junction departs from germline at one end; a sequencing error may be responsible. V gene TRBV6-1 combines with J gene TRBJ1-4; D gene uncertain. CDR1 MNHNS and CDR2 SASEGT come from the germline V gene. This CDR3 region has 14 residues. The CDR3 nucleotides are TGTACCAGCAGTGAAAGGCCCGCGGTTGAAAAACTGTTTTTT. Its translation is CTSSERPAVEKLFF.

This chain links TRBV20-1 with TRBJ1-1, with a tentative D call TRBD1 (5 bases). The CDR3 length is 13 residues. Looked up from germline, CDR1 is DFQATT and CDR2 is SNEGSKA (reference sequence). The CDR3 here is CRIHAGGDTEAFF. Written as DNA, the CDR3 is TGCAGGATCCACGCCGGGGGAGACACTGAAGCTTTCTTT.

V gene TRBV7-9 combines with J gene TRBJ2-1; D gene unclear. This CDR3 spans 12 amino acids. Germline V gene data show CDR1 as SEHNR and CDR2 as FQNEAQ (reference sequence). V gave up 4 bases and J gave up 6 bases, with 7 bases separating them. The CDR3 DNA reads TGTGCCAGCAGCTCTACCCCCAATGAGCAGTTCTTC. Translating gives CASSSTPNEQFF.

This clonotype was observed a few times. The V and J genes are TRBV12-3 or TRBV12-4 and TRBJ2-7, with 8 bases that match TRBD1. V gave up 3 bases and J gave up 6 bases; unmatched junction bases: 4. This CDR3 has 13 residues. CDR3 sequence reads: CASSLTGVGEQYF. The CDR3 bases are TGTGCCAGCAGTTTGACAGGGGTGGGCGAGCAGTACTTC.

The rearrangement joins TRBV20-1 to TRBJ2-7, with D hard to call. V was trimmed by 3 bases and J by 0 bases, leaving 18 bases between them. Germline V gene data show CDR1 as DFQATT and CDR2 as SNEGSKA (reference sequence). The CDR3 has 16 residues. For the CDR3, the DNA is TGCAGTGCTAGTTGGGCAGGAGTATTGAGCTCCTACGAGCAGTACTTC. Translating gives CSASWAGVLSSYEQYF.